Presented here are 26 T cell receptor beta chains from one specimen sequenced in a study of CD8+CD57+ T cells in acquired aplastic anemia. Genomic DNA, serving as template, underwent TCR beta VDJ and CDR3 profiling. MiXCR, applied by TCRdb to the reads, yields one record per CDR3 protein. The data hold around 250,000 distinct CDR3 sequences, with roughly 80% observed a single time. All patients picked for sequencing had shown, by flow cytometry, an expansion of CD8+CD57+ cells. The sequenced sample consisted of sorted CD4+, CD8+, or CD8+CD57+ T cells (not recorded which) from PBMCs. These receptors all come from a human donor with aplastic anemia.

The genes are TRBV7-3 and TRBJ1-5; D remains unclear. The ends were cut back, 2 bases at V and 5 bases at J, with 16 bases in the middle. This CDR3 contains 16 residues. Germline V gives CDR1 SGHTA, CDR2 FQGTGA. The CDR3 DNA is TGTGCCAGCAGCTTACTGTTACCCCCCGCTTATCAGCCCCAGCATTTT. It is translated as CASSLLLPPAYQPQHF. Filled out from reference TRBV7-3 and TRBJ1-5, the complete variable domain reads GAGVSQTPSNKVTEKGKYVELRCDPISGHTALYWYRQSLGQGPEFLIYFQGTGAADDSGLPNDRFFAVRPEGSVSTLKIQRTERGDSAVYLCASSLLLPPAYQPQHFGDGTRLSIL.

The chain has TRBV9 and TRBJ2-1; D is tentatively TRBD1 or TRBD2 (5 bases each). The CDR3 length is 16 residues. Germline loops: CDR1 SGDLS, CDR2 YYNGEE. Deletions cut 3 bases from V and 11 bases from J, with 24 bases between. This chain's CDR3 is CASSAQGGDVAKKQFF. Here the CDR3 DNA reads TGTGCCAGCAGCGCCCAGGGTGGGGACGTAGCCAAAAAGCAGTTCTTC.

The V call is TRBV11-1, the J call TRBJ2-5; the D is unclear. This CDR3 has 12 residues. V lost 3 bases and J lost 9, with 11 bases in between. CDR1 and CDR2 (germline): SGHAT, FQDESV (reference sequence). The CDR3 spells CASSFDSLSQYF. CDR3 in DNA: TGTGCCAGCAGCTTTGATTCACTCTCCCAGTACTTC.

The V call is TRBV19, the J call TRBJ1-5, with D unclear. With 0 bases removed from V and 7 bases from J, the gap between germline ends came to 7 bases. The CDR3 extends over 13 amino acids. Germline V gene sequence: CDR1 LNHDA, CDR2 SQIVND (reference sequence). For the CDR3, the DNA is TGTGCCAGTAGTATAGACTACGGGCAGCCCCAGCATTTT. Translated: CASSIDYGQPQHF.

The rearrangement uses TRBV20-1 and TRBJ2-7, with D unresolved. Trimming removed 3 bases from V and 0 bases from J, with 9 bases in between. CDR3 size: 13 residues. Germline CDR1 is DFQATT and CDR2 is SNEGSKA (reference sequence). The CDR3 bases are TGCAGTGCTAGCCATCCCCACTCCTACGAGCAGTACTTC. Its protein product is CSASHPHSYEQYF.

The rearrangement links TRBV25-1 to TRBJ1-4; 7 positions agree with TRBD1. CDR1 is MGHDK, CDR2 SYGVNS, per germline. V dropped 6 bases and J dropped 4; count of bases not matched to a gene: 5. This CDR3 comprises 14 residues. CDR3 nucleotide sequence: TGTGCCAGCAGAAGGACAGGCATTAATGAAAAACTGTTTTTT. It translates to CASRRTGINEKLFF.

The V and J genes are TRBV24-1 and TRBJ2-5; D possibly matches TRBD1 or TRBD2 (5 bases each). Trimming left V 4 bases short and J 1 base short, with 12 bases between. CDR1 KGHDR and CDR2 SFDVKD come from the germline V gene. CDR3 length equals 15 residues. The CDR3 DNA reads as TGTGCCACCAGTGAGGGACGGTTGATCCAAGAGACCCAGTACTTC. It encodes CATSEGRLIQETQYF.

In its sample, this clonotype was seen a few times. The chain couples TRBV2 to TRBJ1-3; D is unresolved. This CDR3 contains 15 residues. The germline V gene has CDR1 SNHLY and CDR2 FYNNEI. V gave up 5 bases and J gave up 0 bases, with 11 bases separating them. The CDR3 DNA reads as TGTGCCAGCAGTTCCGGGGTTGGCTCTGGAAACACCATATATTTT. The encoded protein is CASSSGVGSGNTIYF. Drawing the rest from reference TRBV2 and TRBJ1-3, the complete variable domain is EPEVTQTPSHQVTQMGQEVILRCVPISNHLYFYWYRQILGQKVEFLVSFYNNEISEKSEIFDDQFSVERPDGSNFTLKIRSTKLEDSAMYFCASSSGVGSGNTIYFGEGSWLTVV.

This clonotype was picked up a small number of times. The rearrangement uses TRBV12-3 or TRBV12-4 and TRBJ2-3, with 9 bases aligning to TRBD2. CDR3 length: 14 amino acids. With V trimmed by 6 bases and J by 6 bases, 7 bases remained unmatched. The CDR3 DNA is TGTGCCAGCAGACCAGCGGGAGGTCCCGATACGCAGTATTTT. Amino acid sequence: CASRPAGGPDTQYF.

V gene TRBV7-3 combines with J gene TRBJ2-3, with D perhaps given as TRBD1 or TRBD2 (6 bases each). Germline V lookup: CDR1 SGHTA, CDR2 FQGTGA. Deletions cut 2 bases from V and 10 bases from J, with 16 bases between. The CDR3 consists of 14 residues. The CDR3 DNA follows: TGTGCCAGCAGCTTAGCGGGACATAAACACTCGCAGTATTTT. It is translated as CASSLAGHKHSQYF.

A word on this clonotype: Lacking the conserved final phenylalanine or tryptophan, this CDR3 likely reflects a read error. The DNA is left out, because the CDR3 cannot be placed on it with certainty; the CDR3 is given as TCRdb lists it. This rearrangement joins TRBV7-3 to TRBJ2-3; the table's D call TRBD1 went unverified against the DNA. The germline CDR1 and CDR2 sequences are SGHTA and FQGTGA. The CDR3 length equals 13 residues, ends included. CDR3 amino acids: CASSRGGTDAQYC.

In its sample, this clonotype was seen once. Its ends do not fully match the called genes, so a read error is possible. The rearrangement links TRBV7-8 to TRBJ2-3, with D maybe TRBD2 (5 bases). CDR1 is SGHVS and CDR2 is FQNEAQ in the germline V gene. CDR3 length: 13 residues. The CDR3 DNA sequence: TGTGCCAGCAGCTACGCGGGCACACATACGCAGTATTTT. Protein sequence: CASSYAGTHTQYF.

On this clonotype itself: The CDR3 carries no conserved terminal phenylalanine or tryptophan, so it likely arises from a read error. This chain connects TRBV15 to TRBJ2-4; D is unresolved. Germline-derived CDR1 and CDR2 are LNHNV and YYDKDF (reference sequence). The CDR3 extends over 12 amino acids. DNA of the CDR3: TGTGCCACCAGAAGAGGCAGCAACAATCAGTACCAC. As protein: CATRRGSNNQYH.

The rearrangement uses TRBV2 and TRBJ1-2; the D gene is possibly TRBD1 (6 bases). The V gene lost 7 bases and the J gene lost 2 bases, with 14 bases spanning the gap. The CDR3 is 14 residues long. The germline V gene has CDR1 SNHLY and CDR2 FYNNEI. DNA for the CDR3: TGTGCCAGCAACGTCGGGGGCTCCAACTATGGCTACACCTTC. Its translation is CASNVGGSNYGYTF.

Points on this clonotype: This CDR3 is missing its conserved last phenylalanine or tryptophan, likely due to a read error. The DNA is omitted, as the CDR3 cannot be located on it reliably, and the CDR3 follows TCRdb's listing. The gene calls are TRBV2 and TRBJ2-6; the table's D call, TRBD2, has no DNA check behind it. The CDR3 is 16 amino acids long, termini counted. Germline V gene lookup returns CDR1 SNHLY and CDR2 FYNNEI. CDR3 amino acids: CASRDGGTDGPYFVTG.

The gene calls are TRBV7-9 and TRBJ2-7; 9 positions agree with TRBD2. There are 16 residues in the CDR3. Per the germline V gene, CDR1 is SEHNR and CDR2 is FQNEAQ (reference sequence). The V segment lost 4 bases and the J segment 3 bases; nucleotides outside the gene matches: 10. CDR3 DNA sequence: TGTGCCAGCAGCTCCCCCAGAGCGGGGGGAGGCTACGAGCAGTACTTC. It specifies CASSSPRAGGGYEQYF.

The chain employs TRBV15 and TRBJ2-1; D is perhaps TRBD1 or TRBD2 (7 bases each). V was shortened by 5 bases and J by 3 bases, with 14 bases between the two germline ends. The CDR3 spans 15 residues. Per the germline V gene, CDR1 is LNHNV and CDR2 is YYDKDF (reference sequence). Here the CDR3 reads CATSRSGTDYNEQFF. Here the CDR3 DNA reads TGTGCCACCAGCCGAAGCGGGACAGACTACAATGAGCAGTTCTTC.

With regard to this clonotype: This CDR3 is missing its conserved last phenylalanine or tryptophan, likely due to a read error. The limits of the CDR3 on the DNA are not certain, so only TCRdb's listed CDR3 is given. The gene calls are TRBV7-8 and TRBJ2-1; the D call in the table, TRBD1, was not verified against the DNA. The CDR3 length equals 13 residues, ends included. The germline V gene encodes CDR1 SGHVS and CDR2 FQNEAQ. The CDR3 loop reads CASSFDPDGTHFS.

The rearrangement joins TRBV7-3 to TRBJ2-6; D assignment may be TRBD1 or TRBD2 (5 bases each). Germline assignment: CDR1 SGHTA and CDR2 FQGTGA. This CDR3 has 12 residues. Trimming removed 5 bases at V and 12 bases at J, with 11 bases between. The CDR3 DNA is TGTGCCAGCAGCGTAGGGACCAGCGTCCTGACTTTC. It specifies CASSVGTSVLTF. The whole variable domain, remainder taken from reference TRBV7-3 and TRBJ2-6, is GAGVSQTPSNKVTEKGKYVELRCDPISGHTALYWYRQSLGQGPEFLIYFQGTGAADDSGLPNDRFFAVRPEGSVSTLKIQRTERGDSAVYLCASSVGTSVLTFGAGSRLTVL.

A remark on this clonotype: A read error may produce the germline difference seen at one junction end. V and J are TRBV15 and TRBJ2-1; D remains unclear. With the DNA end fitting TRBJ2-7 better, the J assignment may be wrong. Germline CDR1 LNHNV, CDR2 YYDKDF (reference sequence). The CDR3 is made up of 14 amino acids. CDR3 in amino acids: CASSLGSSYEKQYF. CDR3 bases: TGTGCCAGCAGCTTAGGAAGCTCCTACGAGAAGCAGTACTTC.

As to this clonotype: It is likely a read error, because the conserved phenylalanine at the end of the CDR3 is missing. The chain couples TRBV7-9 to TRBJ2-3; D might be TRBD2 (6 bases). Germline assignment: CDR1 SEHNR and CDR2 FQNEAQ (reference sequence). This CDR3 has 13 residues. The V and J ends lost 4 bases and 10 bases respectively, with 15 bases between them. CDR3: CASSYGGTGAQYY. As DNA, the CDR3 is TGTGCCAGCAGCTACGGGGGAACAGGTGCGCAGTATTAT.

This chain uses TRBV7-8 with TRBJ2-1, with D unclear. Germline V gene sequence: CDR1 SGHVS, CDR2 FQNEAQ. This CDR3 contains 16 residues. V lost 5 bases to trimming and J lost 13 bases, with 27 bases between them. CDR3 DNA sequence: TGTGCCAGCAGCCCCCCAAGAACAAACGAGAGGTACGTCCAGTTCTTC. Amino acids: CASSPPRTNERYVQFF.

This sequence joins TRBV7-2 and TRBJ2-1; tentatively, D is TRBD2 (6 bases). The germline V gene encodes CDR1 SGHTA and CDR2 FQGNSA. Trimming took 0 bases from V and 15 from J, leaving 24 bases between them. The CDR3 has 16 amino acids. CDR3 sequence reads: CASSLAGGPGTQYLFF. CDR3 coding DNA: TGTGCCAGCAGCTTAGCGGGAGGCCCCGGTACGCAGTATTTGTTCTTC.

This sequence joins TRBV5-6 and TRBJ2-1; tentative D call: TRBD1 (5 bases). Germline loops: CDR1 SGHDT, CDR2 YYEEEE. V was clipped by 0 bases and J by 12 bases, with 7 bases between them. CDR3 size: 11 residues. The CDR3 coding sequence is TGTGCCAGCAGCTTGGGGCAGGGGCAGTTCTTC. It is translated as CASSLGQGQFF.

With respect to this clonotype: Germline is not matched at one junction end, which may reflect a read error. V is TRBV20-1 and J is TRBJ1-1; a possible D gene is TRBD1 (5 bases). This CDR3 comprises 13 residues. Germline V gene data show CDR1 as DFQATT and CDR2 as SNEGSKA (reference sequence). The CDR3 coding sequence is TGCAGCGCTAGGACCGGGGCCAGGCCTGAAGCTTTCTTT. Protein sequence: CSARTGARPEAFF.

This clonotype has just one count. The junction departs from germline at one end; a sequencing error may be responsible. The chain couples TRBV15 to TRBJ1-6; D remains unclear. From germline, CDR1 is LNHNV and CDR2 YYDKDF (reference sequence). This CDR3 is built from 14 residues. The CDR3 DNA is TGTGCCAGCAGCTCGGGCAGCAAGCAATCACCCCTCCACTTC. Translation: CASSSGSKQSPLHF.